Each of the 31 T cell receptor beta chains below was sequenced from the same sample in a study of tissue T cells after allogeneic stem cell transplantation. Method: immunoSEQ multiplex PCR; TCRdb's copy keeps in-frame clones and lacks some. The table records thousands of clones, roughly 50% of them present only once. Indicated time point: mouse harvest day 7 after allogeneic transplant. Each mouse received 10^7 T-cell-depleted marrow cells plus 10^6 splenic CD5+ T cells by tail vein. The specimen was lymph node tissue. These receptors all come from a female BALB/c mouse given C57BL/6 T cells with graft-versus-host disease after an allogeneic hematopoietic cell transplant.

For this clone: Gene names are the mouse ones. The CDR3 spells CASSLWQVDNQAPLF. The covered CDR3 bases are TGTGCCAGCTCTCTCTGGCAGGTCGACAACCAGGCTCCGCTT. V usage is TRBV12-1 and J usage is TRBJ1-5, with D unclear. The CDR3 end falls 1 residue outside the read, so it is completed with the germline J gene. The CDR3 is 15 residues long. Germline V lookup: CDR1 SGHSN, CDR2 HYEKVE. Trimming shortened V by 0 bases and J by 2 bases, and 10 bases separated the two germline ends.

By proportion, this clone is large. The gene names here belong to mouse. The CDR3 end is not reached by the read, which stops 1 residue before it; the germline J gene fills it in. The rearrangement links TRBV16 to TRBJ1-3, with 7 bases aligning to TRBD1. The V segment lost 5 bases and the J segment 4 bases; nucleotides outside the gene matches: 5. Germline lookup yields CDR1 SGHSA and CDR2 FRNQAP. The CDR3 runs to 14 residues. Incomplete CDR3 DNA: TGTGCAAGCAGCCCGACAGGGACCGGAAATACGCTCTAT. Translating gives CASSPTGTGNTLY. The whole CDR3 protein is CASSPTGTGNTLYF.

A word on this clone: The gene names here belong to mouse. The read falls 1 residue short of the CDR3 end, and the missing part is taken from the germline J gene. The chain uses TRBV16 and TRBJ1-1, with unresolved D. The CDR3 sequence is 12 residues long. Per germline, CDR1 SGHSA and CDR2 FRNQAP. The V end lost 0 bases, the J end lost 6 bases, and 5 bases lay between the germline ends. Partial CDR3 DNA: TGTGCAAGCAGCTTAGAGAGGGCAGAAGTCTTC. Its protein is CASSLERAEVF. The CDR3 reads in full as CASSLERAEVFF.

As to this clone: Genes and germline come from the mouse. With the read ending 1 residue before the CDR3 end, the germline J gene is used to fill in that end. The chain links TRBV15 to TRBJ2-4; 7 bases agree with TRBD1. Germline trimming cut 5 bases from V and 4 bases from J; bases unmatched to any gene: 3. This CDR3 is built from 13 residues. Germline V gene data show CDR1 as SGHND and CDR2 as FRSKSL. Incomplete CDR3 DNA: TGTGCCAGCAGTCGGGACAGAAAAAACACCTTGTAC. Protein product: CASSRDRKNTLY. The complete CDR3 reads CASSRDRKNTLYF. The full variable domain, with the rest looked up from reference TRBV15 and TRBJ2-4, is DAGVTQTPRHEVAEKGQTIILKCEPVSGHNDLFWYRQTKIQGLELLSYFRSKSLMEDGGAFKDRFKAEMLNSSFSTLKIQPTEPKDSAVYLCASSRDRKNTLYFGAGTRLSVL.

A remark on this clone: Mouse gene names apply. The read comes to an end 1 residue before the CDR3 does, leaving the germline J gene to fill in the end. V gene TRBV12-2 combines with J gene TRBJ2-3; 7 nucleotides agree with TRBD1. This CDR3 is built from 13 residues. Looked up from germline, CDR1 is SGHLS and CDR2 is HYDKME. V shed 1 base and J 5 bases; nucleotides not matched to a gene: 2. The CDR3 loop reads CASSLDREETLYF. The part of the CDR3 DNA that was read is TGTGCCAGCTCTCTTGACAGGGAAGAAACGCTGTAT.

Of note for this clone: The gene symbols are mouse symbols. The DNA ends 1 residue before the CDR3 does, and the rest of the CDR3 is filled in from the germline J gene. The chain combines TRBV1 with TRBJ2-2, with D hard to call. Trimming took off 4 bases at V and 4 bases at J, with 7 bases between the two ends. This CDR3 spans 13 amino acids. Germline lookup yields CDR1 NSQYPW and CDR2 LRSPGD (reference sequence). The part of the CDR3 DNA that was read is TGCACCTGCAGTGTAAGGCCCACCGGGCAGCTCTAC. Translation: CTCSVRPTGQLY. The CDR3 in full is CTCSVRPTGQLYF. The full variable domain, in which reference TRBV1 and TRBJ2-2 provide the parts outside the CDR3, is VTLLEQNPRWRLVPRGQAVNLRCILKNSQYPWMSWYQQDLQKQLQWLFTLRSPGDKEVKSLPGADYLATRVTDTELRLQVANMSQGRTLYCTCSVRPTGQLYFGEGSKLTVL.

A word on this clone: Genes here carry mouse names. The DNA ends 1 residue before the CDR3 does, and the rest of the CDR3 is filled in from the germline J gene. This sequence joins TRBV31 and TRBJ1-1; D is possibly TRBD1 (6 bases). Germline-derived CDR1 and CDR2 are GKSSPN and SITVG. The length of the CDR3 is 13 residues. Trimming shortened V by 1 base and J by 6 bases, and 12 bases separated the two germline ends. The part of the CDR3 DNA that was read is TGTGCCTGGAGTCCCCCGGGACAATCAGAAGTCTTC. Protein: CAWSPPGQSEVF. The CDR3 as a whole reads CAWSPPGQSEVFF. The full variable domain, in which reference TRBV31 and TRBJ1-1 provide the parts outside the CDR3, is AQTIHQWPVAEIKAVGSPLSLGCTIKGKSSPNLYWYWQATGGTLQQLFYSITVGQVESVVQLNLSASRPKDDQFILSTEKLLLSHSGFYLCAWSPPGQSEVFFGKGTRLTVV.

This clone is categorized as medium-sized (0.01 to 0.1%). Here the gene names and germline are mouse. The CDR3 extends 1 residue past the end of the read, so its final part is completed from the germline J gene. The V call is TRBV26, the J call TRBJ1-4; D unclear. Trimming stripped 1 base from V and 3 bases from J, with 3 bases between. CDR1 KGHPV and CDR2 FQNQEV come from the germline V gene (reference sequence). The length of the CDR3 is 13 residues. Partial CDR3 DNA: TGTGCCAGCAGTCTGTTCACCAACGAAAGATTATTT. It yields the protein CASSLFTNERLF. The full CDR3 is CASSLFTNERLFF.

Concerning this clone: Any gene name here is a mouse gene name. The read finishes 1 residue shy of the CDR3 end, and the germline J gene is used to complete it. The J gene is TRBJ2-1, the V gene TRBV23; the table names TRBD2, a call not compared with the DNA. This CDR3 is 15 amino acids long. Germline values: CDR1 KGHTA, CDR2 FQNQQP. CDR3 DNA (partial): TGCTCCAGCAGTCAATCCCTGGGGGGGAGAGCTGAGCAGTTC. It translates to CSSSQSLGGRAEQF. The whole CDR3 region reads CSSSQSLGGRAEQFF.

This clone appeared once. Gene names are mouse gene names. From the germline J gene comes the end of the CDR3, since the read stops 1 residue before it. This chain joins TRBV19 and TRBJ1-6, with D possibly being TRBD1 (6 bases). TRBJ1-6 is an ORF, and what it does is uncertain. This CDR3 comprises 13 residues. V lost 5 bases and J lost 4, with 7 bases in between. The germline CDR1 and CDR2 sequences are FNHDT and SITEND (reference sequence). CDR3 bases read: TGTGCCAGCAGGGACAGATATAATTCGCCCCTCTAC. It specifies CASRDRYNSPLY. The whole CDR3 protein is CASRDRYNSPLYF.

Note on this clone: Gene names are the mouse ones. The CDR3 end falls 1 residue outside the read, so it is completed with the germline J gene. The chain carries TRBV12-1 and TRBJ2-4; D is perhaps TRBD1 (5 bases). Trimming removed 2 bases at V and 0 bases at J, with 8 bases between. The CDR3 is made up of 14 amino acids. Germline assignment: CDR1 SGHSN and CDR2 HYEKVE. CDR3 bases read: TGTGCCAGCTCTCCGAGGACAAGTCAAAACACCTTGTAC. Protein sequence: CASSPRTSQNTLY. The whole CDR3 is CASSPRTSQNTLYF.

This clone has only a few counts. Gene and germline names: mouse. The CDR3 extends 1 residue past the end of the read, so its final part is completed from the germline J gene. The chain recombines TRBV14 with TRBJ2-1; 11 bases map to TRBD1. Germline assignment: CDR1 SGHDT and CDR2 FRDEAV. CDR3 length: 19 residues. V lost 2 bases and J lost 0; bases outside the gene matches: 10. CDR3 DNA, as far as it was read: TGTGCCAGCAGTTTTTCGACGGACAGGGGGCGCGGTAACTATGCTGAGCAGTTC. Protein sequence: CASSFSTDRGRGNYAEQF. The whole CDR3 region reads CASSFSTDRGRGNYAEQFF.

About this clone itself: Genes and germline come from the mouse. The read terminates 1 residue ahead of where the CDR3 ends, so the germline J gene completes it. This chain joins TRBV31 and TRBJ2-4; no definite D call. The CDR3 spans 11 residues. With 0 bases removed from V and 7 bases from J, the gap between germline ends came to 5 bases. Germline V gives CDR1 GKSSPN, CDR2 SITVG. The CDR3 bases that were read are TGTGCCTGGAGTCTCCTGGACACCTTGTAC. Protein: CAWSLLDTLY. The full-length CDR3 reads as CAWSLLDTLYF.

Points on this clone: Mouse names are used for the genes. The read is 1 residue too short to cover the CDR3 end, so that end is filled in from the germline J gene. J is TRBJ2-1 and V is TRBV5; TRBD2 agrees at 8 bases. Germline V CDR1 and CDR2: LGHNA, YNLKQL (reference sequence). The CDR3 loop spans 16 amino acids. Trimming cost V 2 bases and J 3 bases; bases outside gene matches: 6. CDR3 residues: CASSQREGGRYAEQFF. The DNA read from the CDR3 is TGTGCCAGCAGCCAAAGAGAGGGGGGGCGCTATGCTGAGCAGTTC.

In regard to this clone: Genes and germline are mouse. The observed sequence ends 1 residue before the CDR3 terminus, with the missing tail filled in from the germline J gene. V gene TRBV13-3 combines with J gene TRBJ2-1; D may be TRBD1 (6 bases). The length of the CDR3 is 13 residues. The germline V and J ends were trimmed by 5 bases and 7 bases, with 13 bases remaining between them. Per germline, CDR1 NNHDY and CDR2 SYVADS. CDR3 sequence: CASSDRFGAEQFF. The sequenced part of the CDR3 DNA is TGTGCCAGCAGCGACAGGTTTGGGGCTGAGCAGTTC.

Note on this clone: Mouse germline and gene names are used. The sequence runs out 1 residue before the end of the CDR3; the remainder is reconstructed from the germline J gene. This chain joins TRBV24 and TRBJ2-3, with no clear D. This CDR3 is built from 14 residues. The V end lost 6 bases, the J end lost 0 bases, and 10 bases lay between the germline ends. Germline lookup yields CDR1 KGHTA and CDR2 FRNEEI. The CDR3 loop is CASSPPDSAETLYF. The sequenced part of the CDR3 DNA is TGTGCCAGCAGCCCCCCGGACAGTGCAGAAACGCTGTAT.

The count of this clone is one. Mouse names are used for the genes. The sequenced fragment ends 1 residue before the CDR3 boundary, so the rest is inferred from the germline J gene. V gene TRBV13-3 combines with J gene TRBJ1-4; no definite D call. The CDR3 is made up of 12 amino acids. Germline V gene lookup returns CDR1 NNHDY and CDR2 SYVADS. V dropped 2 bases and J dropped 4 bases, with 3 bases sitting between them. Here the CDR3 reads CASSDNNERLFF. The covered CDR3 bases are TGTGCCAGCAGTGACAACAACGAAAGATTATTT.

In regard to this clone: Mouse gene names and germline throughout. The read stops 1 residue short of the end of the CDR3; the missing end is completed from the germline J gene. The gene calls are TRBV26 and TRBJ1-4, with TRBD1 identical over 8 bases. Germline trimming cut 4 bases from V and 7 bases from J; bases unmatched to any gene: 5. The CDR3 covers 14 residues. Germline assignment: CDR1 KGHPV and CDR2 FQNQEV (reference sequence). CDR3 DNA, as far as it was read: TGTGCCAGCAGTCCCAGGGGGCGGACCGAAAGATTATTT. Its protein is CASSPRGRTERLF. The CDR3 in full is CASSPRGRTERLFF.

For this clone: These gene names are mouse names. The read stops 1 residue short of the end of the CDR3; the missing end is completed from the germline J gene. The chain combines TRBV19 with TRBJ1-4; tentative D call: TRBD1 (6 bases). Germline lookup yields CDR1 FNHDT and CDR2 SITEND (reference sequence). Deletions cut 2 bases from V and 3 bases from J, with 8 bases between. The CDR3 is 14 amino acids. Partial CDR3 DNA: TGTGCCAGCAGTATGGGGGGGCCCAACGAAAGATTATTT. Its translation: CASSMGGPNERLF. The CDR3 as a whole reads CASSMGGPNERLFF.

Only a few counts were recorded for this clone. Gene names and germline refer to mouse. From the germline J gene comes the end of the CDR3, since the read stops 1 residue before it. The J gene is TRBJ2-7, the V gene TRBV4; the D gene is possibly TRBD1 (8 bases). CDR1 is LGHDT, CDR2 YNNKQL, per germline (reference sequence). Trimming removed 5 bases at V and 4 bases at J, with 12 bases between. CDR3 length: 13 residues. CDR3 region: CASSKQGGYEQYF. The DNA read from the CDR3 is TGTGCCAGCAGCAAACAGGGGGGGTATGAACAGTAC.

Remarks on this clone: Germline and genes: mouse. The read ends 1 residue shy of where the CDR3 ends; the end is completed using the germline J gene. The gene calls are TRBV26 and TRBJ2-7; 12 bases are a match to TRBD2. V lost 2 bases to trimming and J lost 7 bases; unmatched junction nucleotides: 6. This CDR3 spans 15 amino acids. Looked up from germline, CDR1 is KGHPV and CDR2 is FQNQEV (reference sequence). The CDR3 sequence is CASSLDWGGAGEQYF. Incomplete CDR3 DNA: TGTGCCAGCAGTCTGGACTGGGGGGGCGCGGGAGAACAGTAC. Using reference TRBV26 and TRBJ2-7 for the parts outside the CDR3, the full variable domain is NSKVIQTPRYLVKGQGQKAKMRCIPEKGHPVVFWYQQNKNNEFKFLINFQNQEVLQQIDMTEKRFSAECPSNSPCSLEIQSSEAGDSALYLCASSLDWGGAGEQYFGPGTRLTVL.

In this sample, this clone turned up a few times. The listed genes are named as in mouse. With the read ending 1 residue before the CDR3 end, the germline J gene is used to fill in that end. This chain links TRBV13-3 with TRBJ2-3, with D hard to call. Per germline, CDR1 NNHDY and CDR2 SYVADS. Trimming shortened V by 0 bases and J by 5 bases, and 1 base separated the two germline ends. This CDR3 comprises 11 residues. The CDR3 loop reads CASSDVETLYF. The sequenced CDR3 bases are TGTGCCAGCAGTGATGTAGAAACGCTGTAT.

Comment on this clone: These gene names are mouse names. The read halts 1 residue ahead of the CDR3 end, with the missing end drawn from the germline J gene. This rearrangement joins TRBV13-2 to TRBJ1-3; D gene ambiguous. The CDR3 extends over 15 amino acids. V gave up 1 base and J gave up 0 bases, with 8 bases separating them. Germline values: CDR1 NNHNN, CDR2 SYGAGS (reference sequence). The covered CDR3 bases are TGTGCCAGCGGTGATAAGGAGAATTCTGGAAATACGCTCTAT. Translation gives CASGDKENSGNTLY. From start to end, the CDR3 is CASGDKENSGNTLYF.

Details on this clone: Gene labels here are mouse ones. The read is 1 residue too short to cover the CDR3 end, so that end is filled in from the germline J gene. The V and J genes are TRBV16 and TRBJ2-5; 9 bases match TRBD2. This CDR3 has 16 residues. Germline V gene data show CDR1 as SGHSA and CDR2 as FRNQAP. V lost 1 base and J lost 3; bases outside the gene matches: 5. The part of the CDR3 DNA that was read is TGTGCAAGCAGCTTAGTATGGGGGGGCGGACAAGACACCCAGTAC. Its translation: CASSLVWGGGQDTQY. The full CDR3 is CASSLVWGGGQDTQYF.

Worth noting for this clone: Germline and genes: mouse. The sequenced part of the CDR3 DNA is TGTGCCAGCTCTCTCTCCTGGGGCCAAGACACCCAGTAC. It is translated as CASSLSWGQDTQY. The CDR3 reads in full as CASSLSWGQDTQYF. The chain is built from TRBV12-1 and TRBJ2-5; D possibly corresponds to TRBD2 (6 bases). Sequencing ends 1 residue short of the CDR3 end; the germline J gene provides the rest. Trimming removed 0 bases from V and 2 bases from J, with 8 bases in between. Germline V gene lookup returns CDR1 SGHSN and CDR2 HYEKVE. This CDR3 is built from 14 residues.

With respect to this clone: Gene names are mouse gene names. The missing CDR3 end, 1 residue past where the read stops, is filled in from the germline J gene. The rearrangement joins TRBV13-1 to TRBJ2-5, with TRBD2 matching over 8 bases. Germline V CDR1 and CDR2: NSHNY, SYGAGN. The junction had 5 bases not matched to a gene; V was cut back by 4 bases and J by 1 base. The CDR3 loop spans 15 amino acids. Here the CDR3 reads CASSKAGGHQDTQYF. The DNA read from the CDR3 is TGTGCCAGCAGTAAGGCTGGGGGGCACCAAGACACCCAGTAC.

This clone has more than one count but fewer than ten. Genes and germline come from the mouse. The DNA read from the CDR3 is TGTGCCAGCAGTCTGGCGACAGGGGCTGGAAATACGCTCTAT. It yields the protein CASSLATGAGNTLY. The whole CDR3 is CASSLATGAGNTLYF. The genes are TRBV26 and TRBJ1-3; 8 bases map to TRBD1. The read stops 1 residue short of the end of the CDR3; the missing end is completed from the germline J gene. The germline gives CDR1 KGHPV, CDR2 FQNQEV (reference sequence). V dropped 2 bases and J dropped 2; count of bases not matched to a gene: 2. The length of the CDR3 is 15 residues.

Regarding this clone: The genes are named according to mouse. The read halts 1 residue ahead of the CDR3 end, with the missing end drawn from the germline J gene. The V gene is TRBV13-3, the J gene TRBJ2-1; D might be TRBD1 (5 bases). V lost 4 bases and J 1 base, leaving 6 bases between the germline ends. Germline CDR1 is NNHDY and CDR2 is SYVADS. The CDR3 runs to 13 residues. The CDR3 bases that were read are TGTGCCAGCAGTAACAGGAACTATGCTGAGCAGTTC. Protein sequence: CASSNRNYAEQF. The CDR3, in full, reads CASSNRNYAEQFF.

Details on this clone: Gene names are mouse gene names. The read stops 1 residue short of the end of the CDR3; the missing end is completed from the germline J gene. The J gene is TRBJ2-2, the V gene TRBV19; 8 positions agree with TRBD1. CDR1 and CDR2 (germline): FNHDT, SITEND (reference sequence). V lost 6 bases to trimming and J lost 4 bases; unmatched junction nucleotides: 5. The CDR3 runs to 14 residues. CDR3 DNA, as far as it was read: TGTGCCAGCATCCTCGACAGGGGCACCGGGCAGCTCTAC. It is translated as CASILDRGTGQLY. The whole CDR3 sequence is CASILDRGTGQLYF.

This clone appeared a few times. Gene names are mouse gene names. The missing CDR3 end, 1 residue past where the read stops, is filled in from the germline J gene. J is TRBJ1-3 and V is TRBV16; 10 bases are a match to TRBD1. The germline V gene has CDR1 SGHSA and CDR2 FRNQAP. This CDR3 region has 17 residues. Trimming at V came to 3 bases and at J to 0 bases, leaving 5 bases not matched to a gene. The CDR3 reads CASSFPWTGGSGNTLYF. CDR3 DNA, as far as it was read: TGTGCAAGCAGCTTCCCCTGGACAGGGGGTTCTGGAAATACGCTCTAT. The full variable domain, rest sourced from reference TRBV16 and TRBJ1-3, is NAGVIQTPRHKVTGKGQEATLWCEPISGHSAVFWYRQTIVQGLEFLTYFRNQAPIDDSGMPKERFSAQMPNQSHSTLKIQSTQPQDSAVYLCASSFPWTGGSGNTLYFGEGSRLIVV.

A note on this clone: Gene names and germline refer to mouse. The read terminates 1 residue ahead of where the CDR3 ends, so the germline J gene completes it. This rearrangement joins TRBV26 to TRBJ1-1; 7 bases match TRBD1. The CDR3 runs 12 residues. Germline V gene lookup returns CDR1 KGHPV and CDR2 FQNQEV (reference sequence). With V trimmed by 4 bases and J by 5 bases, 1 base remained unmatched. CDR3 bases read: TGTGCCAGCAGTCCACAGGGGACAGAAGTCTTC. Amino acid sequence: CASSPQGTEVF. Given in full, the CDR3 is CASSPQGTEVFF.